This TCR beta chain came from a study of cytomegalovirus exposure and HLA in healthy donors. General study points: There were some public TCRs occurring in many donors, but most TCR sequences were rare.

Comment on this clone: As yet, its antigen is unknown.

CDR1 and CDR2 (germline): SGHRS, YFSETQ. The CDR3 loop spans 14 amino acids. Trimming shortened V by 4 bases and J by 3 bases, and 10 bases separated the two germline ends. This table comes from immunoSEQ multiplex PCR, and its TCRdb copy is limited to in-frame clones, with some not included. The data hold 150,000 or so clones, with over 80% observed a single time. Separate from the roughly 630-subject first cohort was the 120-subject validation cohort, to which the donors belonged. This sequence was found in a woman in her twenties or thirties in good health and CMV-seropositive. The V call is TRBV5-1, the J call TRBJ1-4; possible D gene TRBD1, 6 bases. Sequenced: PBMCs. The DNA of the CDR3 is TGCGCCAGCAGCCGAGAGGGGGCTAATGAAAAACTGTTTTTT. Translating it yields CASSREGANEKLFF. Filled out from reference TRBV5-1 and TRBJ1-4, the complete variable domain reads KAGVTQTPRYLIKTRGQQVTLSCSPISGHRSVSWYQQTPGQGLQFLFEYFSETQRNKGNFPGRFSGRQFSNSRSEMNVSTLELGDSALYLCASSREGANEKLFFGSGTQLSVL.